This is a list of T cell receptor beta chains from one sample in a study of OX40 agonist ivuxolimab in advanced cancers. Profiled with immunoSEQ multiplex PCR; TCRdb holds only in-frame clones, not every one. The repertoire holds more than 50,000 clones, with 86% as singletons. The sample was CD4+ or CD8+ T cells sorted from blood, taken in a trial of the OX40 agonist ivuxolimab. The receptors were sampled from an adult with an advanced solid tumor such as melanoma, head and neck, liver or kidney cancer. Each CDR3 is given with its conserved first and last residue. D genes are given only for firm matches. Clone sizes are given selectively: once, few, many, or a class where the clone is expanded.

CASSTRAGEETQYF,TGTGCCAGTAGTACGAGAGCTGGGGAAGAGACCCAGTACTTC,-,TRBJ2-5,-,TRBV19
CATSTSGTGDEKLFF,TGTGCCACCAGCACCTCCGGGACAGGGGACGAAAAACTGTTTTTT,-,TRBJ1-4,TRBD1,TRBV15
CAWSVTTGTYEQYF,TGTGCCTGGAGTGTAACCACAGGGACCTACGAGCAGTACTTC,-,TRBJ2-7,-,TRBV30
CATSKPGTAIQETQYF,TGTGCCACCAGCAAACCCGGGACAGCGATCCAAGAGACCCAGTACTTC,-,TRBJ2-5,TRBD1,TRBV15
CASSGQLNTEAFF,TGTGCCAGCTCGGGACAGCTGAACACTGAAGCTTTCTTT,few,TRBJ1-1,TRBD1,TRBV2
CASSYSTGNNGKLFF,TGTGCCAGCAGTTACTCGACCGGCAATAATGGGAAACTGTTTTTT,-,TRBJ1-4,-,TRBV6-6
CASSYDPVSPLHF,TGTGCCAGCAGTTACGACCCGGTGTCACCCCTCCACTTT,-,TRBJ1-6,-,TRBV6-5
CASSHRDRGEKLFF,TGTGCCAGCAGCCACCGGGACCGAGGGGAAAAACTGTTTTTT,-,TRBJ1-4,-,TRBV2
CASSDPGQGNYGYTF,TGTGCCAGCAGCGACCCGGGACAGGGGAACTATGGCTACACCTTC,once,TRBJ1-2,TRBD1,TRBV5-4
CASSLRGETQYF,TGTGCCAGCAGTTTACGAGGGGAGACCCAGTACTTC,once,TRBJ2-5,-,TRBV27
CASSLQGLGYGYTF,TGCGCCAGCAGCTTACAGGGTTTGGGTTATGGCTACACCTTC,few,TRBJ1-2,-,TRBV5-1
CASSPGTGTYEQYF,TGTGCCAGCAGCCCCGGGACAGGAACCTACGAGCAGTACTTC,-,TRBJ2-7,TRBD1,TRBV9
CASSLEGQGLGQYF,TGTGCCAGCAGCTTAGAGGGACAGGGTTTGGGGCAGTACTTC,-,TRBJ2-7,TRBD1,TRBV7-6
CASSARGRSSGNTIYF,TGTGCCAGCAGTGCAAGGGGCAGGAGCTCTGGAAACACCATATATTTT,-,TRBJ1-3,-,TRBV27
CASSGEAGLFF,TGCGCCAGCTCCGGGGAGGCGGGACTGTTTTTT,-,TRBJ1-4,-,TRBV5-1
CASSYRDRNTEAFF,TGTGCCAGCAGCTACCGAGACAGGAACACTGAAGCTTTCTTT,-,TRBJ1-1,-,TRBV11-3
CASRVGYNSPLHF,TGTGCCAGCAGAGTGGGGTATAATTCACCCCTCCACTTT,-,TRBJ1-6,-,TRBV5-6
CASSLGGRGSETQYF,TGTGCCAGCAGCTTAGGTGGGCGGGGGAGCGAGACCCAGTACTTC,-,TRBJ2-5,TRBD2,TRBV13
CASSLELAPGGRSTDTQYF,TGTGCCAGCAGCTTGGAACTAGCCCCCGGTGGTAGGAGCACAGATACGCAGTATTTT,-,TRBJ2-3,-,TRBV5-4
CASSQDHGGSGEKLFF,TGTGCCAGCAGCCAAGATCATGGGGGCTCGGGAGAAAAACTGTTTTTT,once,TRBJ1-4,-,TRBV4-2
CASSPRQGNYGYTF,TGTGCCAGCAGCCCTAGACAGGGGAACTATGGCTACACCTTC,-,TRBJ1-2,TRBD1,TRBV7-2
CASSLRRRRETQYF,TGTGCCAGCAGCTTGAGGAGGCGGAGGGAGACCCAGTACTTC,few,TRBJ2-5,-,TRBV5-6
CASTGGRSYNEQFF,TGTGCCAGCACTGGGGGCCGATCCTACAATGAGCAGTTCTTC,-,TRBJ2-1,-,TRBV6-1
CASSPWPDRARVQYF,TGTGCCAGCAGCCCCTGGCCAGACAGGGCGCGGGTGCAGTACTTC,-,TRBJ2-7,TRBD1,TRBV6-5
CAWRVGGEQYF,TGTGCCTGGAGGGTCGGGGGCGAGCAGTACTTC,-,TRBJ2-7,-,TRBV30
CASSYSRASPYEQYF,TGTGCCAGCAGTTACTCGAGGGCATCCCCCTACGAGCAGTACTTC,-,TRBJ2-7,-,TRBV6-5
CASSGGGYGYTF,TGTGCCAGCAGCGGAGGGGGTTATGGCTACACCTTC,-,TRBJ1-2,-,TRBV9
CASSTETQATDTQYF,TGTGCCAGCAGCACCGAAACTCAGGCTACAGATACGCAGTATTTT,-,TRBJ2-3,-,TRBV5-6
CASSSPGGSGNTIYF,TGTGCCAGCAGTTCCCCCGGAGGGTCTGGAAACACCATATATTTT,once,TRBJ1-3,-,TRBV28
CASSEGQGMESPLHF,TGTGCCAGCAGTGAGGGACAGGGGATGGAGTCACCCCTCCACTTT,few,TRBJ1-6,TRBD1,TRBV2
CASSLGGQGLETQYF,TGTGCCAGCAGCTTGGGGGGACAGGGTCTGGAGACCCAGTACTTC,-,TRBJ2-5,TRBD1,TRBV7-3
CASSLRFVRGPRGLEAFF,TGTGCCAGCAGCTTAAGGTTCGTTCGGGGGCCGCGAGGGCTCGAAGCTTTCTTT,-,TRBJ1-1,-,TRBV13
CASSLNYNEQFF,TGTGCCAGCAGTCTTAACTACAATGAGCAGTTCTTC,-,TRBJ2-1,-,TRBV27
CASSLDSQPQHF,TGTGCCAGCAGCTTGGACAGTCAGCCCCAGCATTTT,-,TRBJ1-5,-,TRBV5-6
CASSLALGSGNQPQHF,TGTGCCAGCAGCTTAGCGTTAGGATCTGGCAATCAGCCCCAGCATTTT,-,TRBJ1-5,-,TRBV7-8
CASSSPGQGGALGAGELFF,TGTGCCAGCAGCTCGCCGGGACAGGGAGGGGCTTTGGGCGCCGGGGAGCTGTTTTTT,-,TRBJ2-2,TRBD1,TRBV5-4
CASFWHPYQETQYF,TGTGCCAGCTTCTGGCACCCGTACCAAGAGACCCAGTACTTC,-,TRBJ2-5,-,TRBV7-9
CSVVVQDLNQPQHF,TGCAGCGTTGTCGTCCAGGACTTGAATCAGCCCCAGCATTTT,once,TRBJ1-5,-,TRBV29-1
CASSDAAGGDGYTF,TGCGCCAGCAGTGACGCGGCAGGGGGGGATGGCTACACCTTC,once,TRBJ1-2,TRBD1,TRBV10-1
CASSVATGGDYGYTF,TGTGCCAGCAGCGTAGCTACTGGAGGCGACTATGGCTACACCTTC,-,TRBJ1-2,-,TRBV9
CASSLGPTNEQYF,TGTGCCAGCAGCTTAGGGCCAACCAACGAGCAGTACTTC,-,TRBJ2-7,-,TRBV7-3